This record covers a single TCR beta chain. Its specificity is unknown. V lost 0 bases, J lost 1 base, and 12 bases lay in between. Germline V gene sequence: CDR1 MNHEY, CDR2 SVGAGI. CDR3 size: 16 residues. This entry is derived from a study of cytomegalovirus exposure and HLA in healthy donors. Points from the study as a whole: Researchers reported in a later analysis that a missense DCLRE1C variant was tied to TCR beta V- and J-gene trimming.

This PCR relied on a set of 60 Vbeta primers and 13 Jbeta primers. TCRdb's table, derived via immunoSEQ multiplex PCR, lists solely in-frame clones and lacks some. Of over 150,000 clones in the sample, 65% to 75% were seen once. The TCR originated in a man aged 30 to 45 in good health and CMV-seronegative. Material for sequencing was PBMCs. The gene calls are TRBV6-5 and TRBJ2-5, with D maybe TRBD2 (5 bases). Written as DNA, the CDR3 is TGTGCCAGCAGTTACTCTGGGAATGGACTCCAAGAGACCCAGTACTTC. The encoded protein is CASSYSGNGLQETQYF.